This T cell receptor (beta chain) was captured in a study of OX40 agonist ivuxolimab in advanced cancers. Whole-study context: Treatment of patients was with ivuxolimab, an agonistic anti-OX40 (CD134) antibody. Study-level results: At doses 0.1 to 3.0 mg/kg, CD4+ and CD8+ clones expanded. Relative to CD4+, CD8+ T cells held more expanded clones on average.

About this clone: The antigen is unknown.

A history of autoimmune disease or systemic immunosuppression excluded patients. CDR1 is KGHSH and CDR2 is LQKENI in the germline V gene. With 6 bases clipped from V and 4 bases from J, the junction kept 10 bases outside the gene matches. The CDR3 extends over 15 amino acids. Data came from immunoSEQ multiplex PCR; TCRdb stores just in-frame clones and leaves some out. Of more than 45,000 clones listed, 75% to 90% are singletons. This sequence originates from an adult with an advanced solid tumor such as melanoma, head and neck, liver or kidney cancer. V and J are TRBV18 and TRBJ2-5; TRBD1 aligns across 8 bases. This specimen consisted of CD4+ or CD8+ T cells sorted from blood, obtained in a trial of the OX40 agonist ivuxolimab. CDR3 DNA: TGTGCCAGCTCTCAGGCGGGTGGACAGGGAGAGACCCAGTACTTC. This sequence encodes CASSQAGGQGETQYF.